One and the same sample provided the 15 T cell receptor beta chains below, sequenced in a study of PD-L1 blockade in urothelial cancer. Measured with immunoSEQ multiplex PCR; TCRdb has only the in-frame clones, and not every one. The data show roughly 120,000 clones, with roughly 91% seen just once and more than 1.5% held by the top ten. Regarding time point: peripheral blood 6 weeks after treatment start. The sample here was PBMCs, taken around atezolizumab (anti-PD-L1) treatment. The receptors come from a man aged 60 to 69 with urothelial cancer.

A few counts support this clone. V gene TRBV6-1 combines with J gene TRBJ2-7; the D gene is possibly TRBD2 (5 bases). Germline values: CDR1 MNHNS, CDR2 SASEGT. The CDR3 is made up of 15 amino acids. V was pared by 2 bases and J by 7 bases, with 18 bases between. CDR3 DNA: TGTGCCAGCAGTGAATCGGTTAGCGTGCCGGGGGAGCAGTACTTC. Protein product: CASSESVSVPGEQYF.

The chain employs TRBV5-4 and TRBJ2-7, with TRBD1 identical over 7 bases. V shed 0 bases and J 3 bases; nucleotides not matched to a gene: 6. From germline, CDR1 is SGHNT and CDR2 YYREEE (reference sequence). The length of the CDR3 is 15 residues. CDR3 in amino acids: CASSLGLQGIYEQYF. The CDR3, as DNA: TGTGCCAGCAGCTTGGGGCTACAGGGGATCTACGAGCAGTACTTC.

This rearrangement joins TRBV7-8 to TRBJ2-7; D perhaps matches TRBD2 (5 bases). Germline V gene data show CDR1 as SGHVS and CDR2 as FQNEAQ. The V and J ends lost 4 bases and 7 bases respectively, with 17 bases between them. This CDR3 contains 14 residues. For the CDR3, the DNA is TGTGCCAGCAGCTCTCTAGCTGGGTTCGGGGAGCAGTACTTC. Protein sequence: CASSSLAGFGEQYF.

The chain is built from TRBV7-9 and TRBJ1-3; possible D gene TRBD1, 6 bases. CDR1 and CDR2 from the germline V gene are SEHNR and FQNEAQ (reference sequence). The CDR3 length is 14 residues. Trimming removed 1 base from V and 3 bases from J, with 7 bases in between. CDR3 residues: CASSLGGGGNTIYF. CDR3 DNA sequence: TGTGCCAGCAGCTTAGGAGGGGGTGGAAACACCATATATTTT.

V gene TRBV12-5 combines with J gene TRBJ1-4; 8 nucleotides agree with TRBD1. This CDR3 is built from 14 residues. The germline V gene has CDR1 LGHNT and CDR2 FRNRAP. The junction had 7 bases not matched to a gene; V was cut back by 5 bases and J by 8 bases. The CDR3: CASGPGQGNEKLFF. In nucleotides, the CDR3 is TGTGCTAGTGGTCCAGGACAGGGAAACGAAAAACTGTTTTTT.

The chain recombines TRBV14 with TRBJ2-7; no firm D call. The V gene lost 0 bases and the J gene lost 0 bases, with 9 bases spanning the gap. CDR1 is SGHDN and CDR2 is FVKESK in the germline V gene. The CDR3 has 15 amino acids. This CDR3 reads CASSQDGGISYEQYF. The CDR3 DNA sequence: TGTGCCAGCAGCCAAGACGGCGGAATCTCCTACGAGCAGTACTTC. Using reference TRBV14 and TRBJ2-7 for the parts outside the CDR3, the full variable domain is EAGVTQFPSHSVIEKGQTVTLRCDPISGHDNLYWYRRVMGKEIKFLLHFVKESKQDESGMPNNRFLAERTGGTYSTLKVQPAELEDSGVYFCASSQDGGISYEQYFGPGTRLTVT.

The gene calls are TRBV9 and TRBJ2-7; the match to TRBD2 covers 7 bases. The length of the CDR3 is 14 residues. Germline-derived CDR1 and CDR2 are SGDLS and YYNGEE. V lost 0 bases and J lost 6; bases outside the gene matches: 6. The CDR3 is CASSVVAGALEQYF. The CDR3 region has the DNA TGTGCCAGCAGCGTAGTTGCGGGAGCCCTCGAGCAGTACTTC.

The chain links TRBV5-1 to TRBJ2-3; TRBD2 agrees at 8 bases. From germline, CDR1 is SGHRS and CDR2 YFSETQ. CDR3 length equals 15 residues. Unmatched junction bases numbered 10, after V lost 6 bases and J lost 4 bases. The CDR3 sequence: CASNDERGLSDTQYF. DNA for the CDR3: TGCGCCAGCAACGACGAGCGGGGGTTGTCAGATACGCAGTATTTT.

The rearrangement uses TRBV5-6 and TRBJ1-6; D possibly corresponds to TRBD1 (5 bases). The V and J ends lost 0 bases and 8 bases respectively, with 12 bases between them. The CDR3 sequence is 15 residues long. Germline lookup yields CDR1 SGHDT and CDR2 YYEEEE. This CDR3 reads CASSLALDSDSPLHF. CDR3 nucleotide sequence: TGTGCCAGCAGCTTGGCCTTAGACAGCGATTCACCCCTCCACTTT.

The count of this clone is one. The chain combines TRBV11-2 with TRBJ1-5; 8 bases fit TRBD1. V shed 5 bases and J 6 bases; nucleotides not matched to a gene: 6. The CDR3 runs 14 residues. Germline V lookup: CDR1 SGHAT, CDR2 FQNNGV. This CDR3 is CASSPTGVGQPQHF. The DNA for the CDR3 is TGTGCCAGCAGCCCGACAGGGGTTGGTCAGCCCCAGCATTTT.

The chain couples TRBV9 to TRBJ2-3; 10 bases map to TRBD2. V shed 1 base and J 7 bases; nucleotides not matched to a gene: 6. CDR1 SGDLS and CDR2 YYNGEE come from the germline V gene. The CDR3 extends over 15 amino acids. This CDR3 is CASSVIAGGLNTQYF. As DNA, the CDR3 is TGTGCCAGCAGCGTAATAGCGGGAGGTTTGAATACGCAGTATTTT.

The chain carries TRBV27 and TRBJ1-2; D is unclear. This CDR3 is 13 amino acids long. V was pared by 10 bases and J by 4 bases, with 16 bases between. The germline CDR1 and CDR2 sequences are MNHEY and SMNVEV (reference sequence). The CDR3 region is CATPPAGSYGYTF. CDR3 nucleotides: TGTGCCACCCCCCCCGCGGGCAGCTATGGCTACACCTTC.

This clone is a singleton in its sample. The rearrangement links TRBV6-5 to TRBJ1-5, with D perhaps matching TRBD1 (5 bases). V lost 4 bases and J lost 4, with 14 bases in between. CDR1 is MNHEY and CDR2 is SVGAGI in the germline V gene. The CDR3 has 15 residues. This CDR3 reads CASSSRGTENQPQHF. CDR3 nucleotide sequence: TGTGCCAGCAGTTCCCGGGGGACCGAGAATCAGCCCCAGCATTTT.

The chain combines TRBV25-1 with TRBJ2-2; possibly TRBD1 for D (6 bases). Between the trimmed V and J ends, which lost 10 bases and 1 base, there was a span of 16 bases. Germline-derived CDR1 and CDR2 are MGHDK and SYGVNS. The CDR3 has 15 residues. As DNA, the CDR3 is TGTGCCACAAGACAAGACAGGAGGAACACCGGGGAGCTGTTTTTT. Translated: CATRQDRRNTGELFF.

The chain recombines TRBV29-1 with TRBJ1-2; D unclear. V lost 8 bases, J lost 5 bases, and 18 bases lay in between. This CDR3 is built from 13 residues. Germline CDR1 and CDR2: SQVTM and ANQGSEA. The CDR3 DNA follows: TGCAGCACCTCTGATCAGGTTTTGTATGGCTACACCTTC. Translated, it gives CSTSDQVLYGYTF. The full variable domain, its missing parts supplied by reference TRBV29-1 and TRBJ1-2, is SAVISQKPSRDICQRGTSLTIQCQVDSQVTMMFWYRQQPGQSLTLIATANQGSEATYESGFVIDKFPISRPNLTFSTLTVSNMSPEDSSIYLCSTSDQVLYGYTFGSGTRLTVV.